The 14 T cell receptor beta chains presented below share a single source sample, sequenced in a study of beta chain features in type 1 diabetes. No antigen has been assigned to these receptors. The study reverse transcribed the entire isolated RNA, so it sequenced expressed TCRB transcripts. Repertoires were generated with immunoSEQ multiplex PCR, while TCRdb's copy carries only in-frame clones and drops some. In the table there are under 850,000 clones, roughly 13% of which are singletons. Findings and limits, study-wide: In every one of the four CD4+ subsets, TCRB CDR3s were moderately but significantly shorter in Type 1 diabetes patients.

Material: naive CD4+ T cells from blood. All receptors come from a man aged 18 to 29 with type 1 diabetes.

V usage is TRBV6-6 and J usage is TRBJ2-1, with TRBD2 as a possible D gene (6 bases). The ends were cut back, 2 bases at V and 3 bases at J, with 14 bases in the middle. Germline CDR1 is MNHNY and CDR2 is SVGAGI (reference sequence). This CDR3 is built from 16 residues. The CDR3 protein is CASSYPPGAGYNEQFF. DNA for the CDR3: TGTGCCAGCAGTTACCCCCCGGGAGCGGGCTACAATGAGCAGTTCTTC.

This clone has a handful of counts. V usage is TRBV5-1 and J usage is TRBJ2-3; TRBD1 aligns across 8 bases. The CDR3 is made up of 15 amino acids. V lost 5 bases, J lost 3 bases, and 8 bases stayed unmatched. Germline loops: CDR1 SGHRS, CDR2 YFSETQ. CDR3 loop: CASSSGQGETDTQYF. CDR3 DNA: TGCGCCAGCAGTTCCGGACAGGGTGAGACAGATACGCAGTATTTT.

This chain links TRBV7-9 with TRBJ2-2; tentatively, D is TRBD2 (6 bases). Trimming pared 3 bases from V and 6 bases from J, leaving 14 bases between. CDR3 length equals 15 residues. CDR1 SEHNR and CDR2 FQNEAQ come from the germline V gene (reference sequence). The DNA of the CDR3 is TGTGCCAGCAGCTTTATCGCGGGGACGGCCGGGGAGCTGTTTTTT. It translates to CASSFIAGTAGELFF.

The CDR3 DNA is TGCGCCAGCAGCCCGGGGACTAGCGGGGATACGCAGTATTTT. Translated: CASSPGTSGDTQYF. The chain links TRBV5-1 to TRBJ2-3; 12 bases align to TRBD2. The trim removed 4 bases at V and 6 bases at J, leaving 3 bases unmatched. Germline V CDR1 and CDR2: SGHRS, YFSETQ. The CDR3 has 14 amino acids.

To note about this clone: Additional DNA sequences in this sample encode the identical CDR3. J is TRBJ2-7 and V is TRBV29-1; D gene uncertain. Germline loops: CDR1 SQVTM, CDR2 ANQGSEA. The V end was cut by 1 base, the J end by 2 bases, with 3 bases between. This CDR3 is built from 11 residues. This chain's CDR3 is CSVEGTYEQYF. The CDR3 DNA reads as TGCAGCGTTGAAGGGACCTACGAGCAGTACTTC.

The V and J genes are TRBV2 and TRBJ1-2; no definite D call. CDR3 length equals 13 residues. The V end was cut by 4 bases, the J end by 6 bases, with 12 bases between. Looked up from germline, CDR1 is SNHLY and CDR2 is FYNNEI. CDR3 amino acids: CASSVGAAHGYTF. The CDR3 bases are TGTGCCAGCAGTGTCGGTGCGGCCCATGGCTACACCTTC.

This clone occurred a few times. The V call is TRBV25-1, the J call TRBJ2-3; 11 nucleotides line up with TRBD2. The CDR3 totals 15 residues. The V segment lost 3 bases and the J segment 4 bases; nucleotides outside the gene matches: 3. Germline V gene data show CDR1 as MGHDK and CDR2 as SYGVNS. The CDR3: CASSDTSGGSDTQYF. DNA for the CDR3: TGTGCCAGCAGTGATACTAGCGGGGGTTCAGATACGCAGTATTTT.

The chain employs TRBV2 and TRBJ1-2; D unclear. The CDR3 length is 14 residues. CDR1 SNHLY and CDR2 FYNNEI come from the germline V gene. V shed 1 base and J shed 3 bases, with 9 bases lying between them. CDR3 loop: CASSEGGRYYGYTF. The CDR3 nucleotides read TGTGCCAGCAGTGAAGGTGGGCGGTACTATGGCTACACCTTC.

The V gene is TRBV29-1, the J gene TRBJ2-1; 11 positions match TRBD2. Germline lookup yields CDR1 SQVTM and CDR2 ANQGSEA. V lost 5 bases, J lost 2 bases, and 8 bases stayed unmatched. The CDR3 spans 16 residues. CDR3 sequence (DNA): TGCAGCGTTCTGTGGACTAGCGGGTCGACCTACAATGAGCAGTTCTTC. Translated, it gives CSVLWTSGSTYNEQFF.

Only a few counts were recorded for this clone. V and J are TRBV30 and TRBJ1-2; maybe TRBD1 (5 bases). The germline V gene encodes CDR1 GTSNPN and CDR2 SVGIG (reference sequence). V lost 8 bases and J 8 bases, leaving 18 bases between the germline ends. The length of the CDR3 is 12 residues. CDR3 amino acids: CARNRPGLGYTF. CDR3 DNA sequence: TGTGCCAGAAACAGGCCCGGCCTCGGCTACACCTTC.

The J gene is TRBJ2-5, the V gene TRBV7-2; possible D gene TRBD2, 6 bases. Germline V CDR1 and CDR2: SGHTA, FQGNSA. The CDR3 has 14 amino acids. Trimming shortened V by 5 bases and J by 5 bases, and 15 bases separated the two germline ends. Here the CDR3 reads CASSHGTARETQYF. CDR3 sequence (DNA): TGTGCCAGCAGCCATGGGACTGCCAGGGAGACCCAGTACTTC.

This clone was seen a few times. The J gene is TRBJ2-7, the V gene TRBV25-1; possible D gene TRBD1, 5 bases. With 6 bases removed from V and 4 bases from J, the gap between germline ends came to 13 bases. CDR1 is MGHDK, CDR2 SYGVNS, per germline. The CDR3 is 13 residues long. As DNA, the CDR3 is TGTGCCAGCAGCACAGGTGGAGTATACGAGCAGTACTTC. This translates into CASSTGGVYEQYF.

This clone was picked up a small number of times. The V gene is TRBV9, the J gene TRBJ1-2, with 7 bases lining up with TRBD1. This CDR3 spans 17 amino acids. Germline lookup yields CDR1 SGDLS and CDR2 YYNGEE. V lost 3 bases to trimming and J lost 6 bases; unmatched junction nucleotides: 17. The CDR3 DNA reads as TGTGCCAGCAGCGAGAGGGGTCACGGGACAGTGAGCCATGGCTACACCTTC. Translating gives CASSERGHGTVSHGYTF.

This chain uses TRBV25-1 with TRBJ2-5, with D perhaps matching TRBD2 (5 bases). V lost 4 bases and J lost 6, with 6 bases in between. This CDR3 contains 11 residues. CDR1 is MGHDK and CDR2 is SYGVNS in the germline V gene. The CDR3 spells CASSGGQTQYF. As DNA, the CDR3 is TGTGCCAGCAGTGGCGGGCAGACCCAGTACTTC.